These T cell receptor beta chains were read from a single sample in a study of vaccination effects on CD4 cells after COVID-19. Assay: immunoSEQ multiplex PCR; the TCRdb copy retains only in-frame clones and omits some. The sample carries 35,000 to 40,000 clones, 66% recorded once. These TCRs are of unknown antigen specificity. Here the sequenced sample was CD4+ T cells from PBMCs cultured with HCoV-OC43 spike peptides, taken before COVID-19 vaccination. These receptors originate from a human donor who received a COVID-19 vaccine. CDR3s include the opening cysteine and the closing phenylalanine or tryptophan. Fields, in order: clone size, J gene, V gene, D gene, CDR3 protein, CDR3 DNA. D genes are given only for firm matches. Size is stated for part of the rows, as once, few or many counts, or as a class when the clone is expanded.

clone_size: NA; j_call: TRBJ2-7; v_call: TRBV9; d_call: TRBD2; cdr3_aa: CASSVSAGGPYEQYF; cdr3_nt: TGTGCCAGCAGCGTTAGCGCGGGAGGACCCTACGAGCAGTACTTC
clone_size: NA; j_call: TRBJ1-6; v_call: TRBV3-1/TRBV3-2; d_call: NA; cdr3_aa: CASSPQGSHSPLHF; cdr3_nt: TGTGCCAGCAGCCCACAGGGATCACATTCACCCCTCCACTTT
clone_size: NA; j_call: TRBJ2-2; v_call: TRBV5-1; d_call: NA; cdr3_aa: CASRRRSGPVNTGELFF; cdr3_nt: TGCGCCAGCAGAAGGAGGAGCGGGCCTGTGAACACCGGGGAGCTGTTTTTT
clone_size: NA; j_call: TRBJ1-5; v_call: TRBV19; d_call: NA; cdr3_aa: CASSHPQSTSNQPQHF; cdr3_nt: TGTGCCAGTAGCCACCCCCAAAGTACTAGCAATCAGCCCCAGCATTTT
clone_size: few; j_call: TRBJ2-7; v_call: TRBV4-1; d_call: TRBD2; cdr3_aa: CASSQDGTSGFYEQYF; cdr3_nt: TGCGCCAGCAGCCAAGACGGGACTAGCGGATTCTACGAGCAGTACTTC
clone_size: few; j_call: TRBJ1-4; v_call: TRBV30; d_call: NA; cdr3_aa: CAWSRGSNEKLFF; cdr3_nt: TGTGCCTGGAGTCGAGGGTCTAATGAAAAACTGTTTTTT
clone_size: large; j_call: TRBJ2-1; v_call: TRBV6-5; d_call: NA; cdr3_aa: CASNGNNEQFF; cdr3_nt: TGTGCCAGCAACGGGAACAATGAGCAGTTCTTC
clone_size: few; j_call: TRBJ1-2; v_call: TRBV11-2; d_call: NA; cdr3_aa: CASSLTDEPLGYTF; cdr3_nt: TGTGCCAGCAGCTTAACTGACGAGCCTCTTGGCTACACCTTC
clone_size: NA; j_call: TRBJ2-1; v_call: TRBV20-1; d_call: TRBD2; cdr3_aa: CSASPGGRGNEQFF; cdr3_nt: TGCAGTGCTAGTCCGGGGGGGCGTGGGAATGAGCAGTTCTTC
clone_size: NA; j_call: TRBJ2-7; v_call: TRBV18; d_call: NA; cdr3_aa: CASSPETYEQYF; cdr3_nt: TGTGCCAGCTCACCAGAAACCTACGAGCAGTACTTC
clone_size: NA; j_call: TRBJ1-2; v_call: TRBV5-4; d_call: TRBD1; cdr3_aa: CASSTGQGAVRGYTF; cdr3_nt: TGTGCCAGCAGCACTGGACAGGGGGCAGTGCGTGGCTACACCTTC
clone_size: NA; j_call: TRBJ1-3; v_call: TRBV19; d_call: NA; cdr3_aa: CASSIKLMSGNTIYF; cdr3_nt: TGTGCCAGTAGTATTAAATTGATGTCTGGAAACACCATATATTTT
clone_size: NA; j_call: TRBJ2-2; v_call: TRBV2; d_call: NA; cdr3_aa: CASRAGEETGELFF; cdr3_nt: TGTGCCTCCCGGGCAGGGGAGGAGACCGGGGAGCTGTTTTTT
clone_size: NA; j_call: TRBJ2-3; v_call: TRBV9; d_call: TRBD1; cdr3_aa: CASSPGQILHTQYF; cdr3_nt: TGTGCCAGCAGTCCGGGACAGATTCTACATACGCAGTATTTT
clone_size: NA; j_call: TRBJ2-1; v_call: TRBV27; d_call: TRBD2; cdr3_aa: CASSKRERQFF; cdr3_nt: TGTGCCAGCAGTAAGCGGGAGCGTCAGTTCTTC